This entry describes one T cell receptor beta chain. The antigen remains undetermined. The identical CDR3 is also encoded by other nucleotide sequences in the sample. The length of the CDR3 is 12 residues. The germline V gene encodes CDR1 KGHSH and CDR2 LQKENI. Between the trimmed V and J ends, which lost 4 bases and 1 base, there was a span of 5 bases. This record comes from a study of shared clonotypes between healthy human individuals. Only in-frame clones appear in the TCRdb table, and some are missing; sequencing was by immunoSEQ multiplex PCR. This table holds about 2.4 million clones, 93% found once. Study findings and constraints: Rarefaction gave evidence that sorted-subset sequencing remained incomplete despite large depth.

The receptor comes from a man aged 18 to 29 in good health. Some clones in this sample may be carry-over from other donors' samples. The chain joins TRBV18 to TRBJ2-7; no clear D. Sequencing input: naive CD4+ T cells from PBMCs. The subset denotes: CD45RA+ positively selected. The CDR3, as DNA: TGTGCCAGCTCACAGGAGTCCTACGAGCAGTACTTC. This codes for CASSQESYEQYF. Full variable domain (remainder filled in from reference TRBV18 and TRBJ2-7): NAGVMQNPRHLVRRRGQEARLRCSPMKGHSHVYWYRQLPEEGLKFMVYLQKENIIDESGMPKERFSAEFPKEGPSILRIQQVVRGDSAAYFCASSQESYEQYFGPGTRLTVT.